Following are 4 T cell receptor beta chains from one sample sequenced in a study of OX40 agonist ivuxolimab in advanced cancers. The library was made by the immunoSEQ multiplex PCR assay. TCRdb's version of the immuneACCESS table is confined to in-frame rearrangements and falls short of the full clone set. An unresolved V gene accounts for under half of the shortfall where checked; the remainder is of unknown origin. For this sample there are about 34,000 clones; 82% appear just once. Approximately 2.4% of the sample is held by the ten biggest clonotypes. Material: CD4+ or CD8+ T cells sorted from blood, obtained in a trial of the OX40 agonist ivuxolimab. Receptors were obtained from an adult with an advanced solid tumor such as melanoma, head and neck, liver or kidney cancer.

This chain connects TRBV18 to TRBJ2-5, with D hard to call. Germline V gene lookup returns CDR1 KGHSH and CDR2 LQKENI. Trimming took 2 bases from V and 5 from J, leaving 15 bases between them. The CDR3 has 15 residues. CDR3 sequence reads: CASSPVRNPRETQYF. CDR3 DNA sequence: TGTGCCAGCTCACCAGTTAGGAATCCTAGGGAGACCCAGTACTTC. The variable domain in full, with the rest retrieved from reference TRBV18 and TRBJ2-5, is NAGVMQNPRHLVRRRGQEARLRCSPMKGHSHVYWYRQLPEEGLKFMVYLQKENIIDESGMPKERFSAEFPKEGPSILRIQQVVRGDSAAYFCASSPVRNPRETQYFGPGTRLLVL.

The genes are TRBV2 and TRBJ2-7, with TRBD2 matching over 15 bases. V lost 6 bases to trimming and J lost 2 bases; unmatched junction nucleotides: 5. CDR1 SNHLY and CDR2 FYNNEI come from the germline V gene. The CDR3 has 16 amino acids. DNA of the CDR3: TGTGCCAGCAGCGGGGGACTAGCGGGGGGTACCTACGAGCAGTACTTC. Translated: CASSGGLAGGTYEQYF.

The V gene is TRBV4-2, the J gene TRBJ2-1, with 7 bases aligning to TRBD2. The CDR3 runs 13 residues. J gave up 8 bases and V 3 bases, and 4 bases lay outside the gene matches. Germline V lookup: CDR1 LGHNA, CDR2 YNFKEQ. CDR3 in amino acids: CASSQLAVDEQFF. Written as DNA, the CDR3 is TGTGCCAGCAGCCAGCTAGCGGTGGATGAGCAGTTCTTC.

The V call is TRBV7-2, the J call TRBJ2-1, with TRBD2 identical over 7 bases. Germline CDR1 SGHTA, CDR2 FQGNSA. V dropped 2 bases and J dropped 3; count of bases not matched to a gene: 4. This CDR3 is 15 amino acids long. This CDR3 is CASSLRGGGYNEQFF. The CDR3 DNA reads as TGTGCCAGCAGCTTACGTGGCGGGGGCTACAATGAGCAGTTCTTC.